This T cell receptor (beta chain) is drawn from a study of T cell responses to AZD1222 COVID-19 vaccine. The CDR3 runs to 15 residues. After removal of 3 bases from V and 1 base from J, the junction contained 3 bases not matched to a gene. Germline V gene sequence: CDR1 ENHRY, CDR2 SYGVKD. General study points: Two AZD1222 doses significantly raised spike-specific TCR breadth and depth over controls. Clonal diversity may have been underestimated in mostly white British donors. The peak T cell response came first, and repertoires were sampled only after it. Nearly half of unique spike-specific TCRs reportedly avoided B.1.351 and B.1.1.7 mutated regions.

Clones were sequenced by immunoSEQ multiplex PCR, and TCRdb holds only the in-frame ones, with some missing. This table has 95,000 to 150,000 clones, 85% to 90% appearing once. In regard to this clone: Its antigen is as yet unknown.

The chain has TRBV10-3 and TRBJ2-3, with 8 bases identical to TRBD1. Source: peripheral blood, taken 28 days after the second AZD1222 dose. This sequence originates from an adult who received the AZD1222 COVID-19 vaccine. This CDR3 is CAISDAGQGTDTQYF. The CDR3 nucleotides read TGTGCCATCAGTGATGCGGGACAGGGCACAGATACGCAGTATTTT.